This entry describes one TCR beta chain. This clone's antigen is unknown. Within one base of it there is no much larger clone, and no base qualities were kept. The germline V gene yields MNHNS for CDR1 and SASEGT for CDR2. The CDR3 spans 17 residues, from the cysteine through the phenylalanine. The CDR3 DNA has 51 bases and is translated from base 1. Ends trimmed: V by 3 bases, J by 5 bases; bases unmatched to a gene: 8. The data derive from a study of T cell responses to AZD1222 COVID-19 vaccine (dated by TCRdb to the early 2020s). For the wider study: Because spike-specific TCR depth and breadth did not differ between the two schedules, AZD1222 recipients who got a second dose at roughly 4 weeks were pooled with those who got a second dose at roughly 12 weeks. Trial participants were enrolled by age into subgroups of 18-55, 56-69 and 70-plus years, and around 150, 29 and 61 TCR-sequenced participants, respectively, were included in these subgroups. A total of under 250 trial participants underwent TCR sequencing, of whom more than 200 had received two doses of AZD1222 and 26 had received two doses of the MenACWY control vaccine.

The time point label on this specimen signifies: baseline before first vaccination. The vaccinee samples were drawn from two UK trials, COV001 and COV002, one of which was a single-blind randomized controlled phase 2/3 trial testing AZD1222 (ChAdOx1 nCoV-19) in healthy adults. Trial participant PBMC samples were collected at day 0 and day 28 after the second dose for TCRbeta chain sequencing. The full study reports these points: Spike-specific TCR breadth and depth rose significantly after two AZD1222 doses compared with day 0 and with MenACWY recipients. Most participants were white British and females outnumbered males, and the authors suggested that clonal diversity may have been underestimated. Vaccine-associated CD4 TCRs spanned the whole spike protein, with dominant responses in regions 160-218 and 743-854. Conclusions about previously exposed vaccinees are limited, since just 5 or 6 AZD1222 recipients were seropositive for SARS-CoV-2 at baseline. In the small 56-69-year group, the increase in depth fell short of significance, most likely because of low power. Because no day 14 peak-response samples were available, repertoires were characterized only after the peak T cell response. Nearly half of unique spike-specific TCRs reportedly recognized epitopes outside regions mutated in the B.1.351 and B.1.1.7 variants.

The CDR3 regions of human TCRbeta chains were analyzed by immunosequencing. The authors processed their data as follows. Repertoire TCRs were matched against a reference library of SARS-CoV-2-specific TCRs generated with the MIRA antigen-specificity platform. Breadth was defined as the fraction of unique TCRs that were SARS-CoV-2-associated. Depth was defined as the fraction of total T cells that were SARS-CoV-2-associated. Using the MIRA data, each spike-specific TCR was mapped to the spike region that the TCR reacts to and placed in a CD4 or CD8 class. Log10-transformed breadth and depth values were compared by one-way ANOVA with Sidak's multiple comparisons tests. Drawn from immuneACCESS, this table holds only the in-frame rearrangements with V and J called that TCRdb kept. Clones are partly lost; checked studies trace under half to an unresolved V gene and leave the rest unexplained. V and J calls and clone size are given by that table; D and trimming were obtained from the DNA. For this sample the table gives approximately 110,000 clones, of which around 87% were detected only once. The top ten clonotypes cover 1.2% of the sample.

The rearrangement combines TRBV6-1 with TRBJ2-2; 11 middle bases align to TRBD2. The TCR was taken from an adult in good health. Source: peripheral blood, taken on day 0 of AZD1222 vaccination. The base sequence is TGTGCCAGCAGTGAGGTAGCGGGGGGGTTGGAAACCGGGGAGCTGTTTTTT. This yields the protein CASSEVAGGLETGELFF.